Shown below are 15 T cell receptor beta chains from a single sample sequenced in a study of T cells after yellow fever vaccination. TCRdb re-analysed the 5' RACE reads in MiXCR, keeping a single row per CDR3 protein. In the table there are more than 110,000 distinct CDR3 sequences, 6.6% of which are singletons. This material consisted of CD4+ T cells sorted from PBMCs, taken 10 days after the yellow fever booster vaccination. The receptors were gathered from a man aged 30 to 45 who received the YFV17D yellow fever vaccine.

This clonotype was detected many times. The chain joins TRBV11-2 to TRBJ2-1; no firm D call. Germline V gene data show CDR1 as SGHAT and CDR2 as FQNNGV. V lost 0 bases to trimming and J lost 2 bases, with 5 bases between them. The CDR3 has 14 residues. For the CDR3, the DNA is TGTGCCAGCAGCTTAGAGTCTGCCTACAATGAGCAGTTCTTC. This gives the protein CASSLESAYNEQFF.

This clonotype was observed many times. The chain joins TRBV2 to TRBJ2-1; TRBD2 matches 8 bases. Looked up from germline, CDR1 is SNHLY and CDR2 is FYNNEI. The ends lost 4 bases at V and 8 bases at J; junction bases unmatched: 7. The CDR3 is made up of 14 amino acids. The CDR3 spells CASSVLAGWDEQFF. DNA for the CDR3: TGTGCCAGCAGTGTCCTAGCGGGTTGGGATGAGCAGTTCTTC.

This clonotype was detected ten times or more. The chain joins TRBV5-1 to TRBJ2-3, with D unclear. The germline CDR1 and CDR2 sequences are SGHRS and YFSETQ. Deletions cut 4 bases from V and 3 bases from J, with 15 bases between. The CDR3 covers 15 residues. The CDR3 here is CASSRYRVETDTQYF. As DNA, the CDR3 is TGCGCCAGCAGCCGTTACCGGGTCGAGACAGATACGCAGTATTTT.

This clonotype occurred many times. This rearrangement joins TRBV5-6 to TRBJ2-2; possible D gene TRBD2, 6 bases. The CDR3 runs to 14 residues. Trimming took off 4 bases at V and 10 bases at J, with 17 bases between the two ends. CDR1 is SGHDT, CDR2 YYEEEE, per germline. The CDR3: CASSVEGQGEELFF. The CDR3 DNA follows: TGTGCCAGCAGCGTGGAGGGCCAAGGAGAGGAGCTGTTTTTT.

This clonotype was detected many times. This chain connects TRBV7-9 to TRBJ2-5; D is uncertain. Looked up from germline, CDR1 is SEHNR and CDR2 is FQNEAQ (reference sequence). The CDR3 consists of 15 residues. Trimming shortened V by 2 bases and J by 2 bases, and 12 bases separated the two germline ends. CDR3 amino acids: CASSLKGSIQETQYF. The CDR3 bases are TGTGCCAGCAGCTTAAAGGGCAGCATTCAAGAGACCCAGTACTTC.

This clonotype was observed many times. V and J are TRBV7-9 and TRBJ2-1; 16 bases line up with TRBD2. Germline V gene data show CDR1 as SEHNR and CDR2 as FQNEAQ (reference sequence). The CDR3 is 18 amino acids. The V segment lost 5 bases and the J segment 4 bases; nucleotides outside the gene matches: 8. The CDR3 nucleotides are TGTGCCAGCAGCCCTGGGACTAGCGGGAGGGGAGGGTACAATGAGCAGTTCTTC. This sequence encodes CASSPGTSGRGGYNEQFF. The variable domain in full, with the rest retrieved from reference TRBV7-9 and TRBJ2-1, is DTGVSQNPRHKITKRGQNVTFRCDPISEHNRLYWYRQTLGQGPEFLTYFQNEAQLEKSRLLSDRFSAERPKGSFSTLEIQRTEQGDSAMYLCASSPGTSGRGGYNEQFFGPGTRLTVL.

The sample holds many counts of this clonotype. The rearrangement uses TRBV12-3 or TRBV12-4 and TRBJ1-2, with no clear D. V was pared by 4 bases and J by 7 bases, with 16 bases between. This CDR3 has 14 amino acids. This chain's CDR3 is CASSSNIILSGYTF. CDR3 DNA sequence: TGTGCCAGCAGTTCCAATATCATTCTCAGTGGCTACACCTTC.

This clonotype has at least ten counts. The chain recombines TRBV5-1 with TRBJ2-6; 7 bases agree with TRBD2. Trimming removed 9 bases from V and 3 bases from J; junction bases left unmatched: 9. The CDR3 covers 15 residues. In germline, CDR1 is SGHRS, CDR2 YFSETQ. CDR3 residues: CATSSGGGGANVLTF. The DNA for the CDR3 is TGCGCCACCTCTAGCGGTGGGGGTGGGGCCAACGTCCTGACTTTC.

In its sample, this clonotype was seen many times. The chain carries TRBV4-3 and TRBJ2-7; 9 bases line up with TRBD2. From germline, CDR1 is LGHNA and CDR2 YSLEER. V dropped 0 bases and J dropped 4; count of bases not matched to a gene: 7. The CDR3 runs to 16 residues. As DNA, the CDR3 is TGCGCCAGCAGCCAAGAGGTAGCGGGAGTCTCTTACGAGCAGTACTTC. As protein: CASSQEVAGVSYEQYF.

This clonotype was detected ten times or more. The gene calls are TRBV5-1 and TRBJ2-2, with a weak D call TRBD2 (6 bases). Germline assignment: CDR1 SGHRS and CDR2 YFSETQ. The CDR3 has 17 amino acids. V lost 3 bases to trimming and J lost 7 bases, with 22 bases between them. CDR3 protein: CASSSLSGGIEGGELFF. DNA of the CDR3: TGCGCCAGCAGCTCCCTTTCGGGCGGGATTGAAGGCGGGGAGCTGTTTTTT.

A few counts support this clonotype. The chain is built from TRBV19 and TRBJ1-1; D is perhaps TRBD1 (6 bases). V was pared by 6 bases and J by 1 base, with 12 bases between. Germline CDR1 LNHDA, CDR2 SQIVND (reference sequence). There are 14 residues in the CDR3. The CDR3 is CASRIRGPNTEAFF. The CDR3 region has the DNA TGTGCCAGTAGGATCAGGGGACCGAACACTGAAGCTTTCTTT.

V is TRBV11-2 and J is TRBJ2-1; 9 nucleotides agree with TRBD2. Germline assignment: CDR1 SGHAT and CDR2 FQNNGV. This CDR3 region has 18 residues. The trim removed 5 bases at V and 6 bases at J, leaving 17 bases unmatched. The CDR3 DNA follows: TGTGCCAGCAGCGAAATAGGGGTTTTAGCGGGAGTAGGCAATGAGCAGTTCTTC. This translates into CASSEIGVLAGVGNEQFF. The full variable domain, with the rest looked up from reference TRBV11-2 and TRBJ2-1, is EAGVAQSPRYKIIEKRQSVAFWCNPISGHATLYWYQQILGQGPKLLIQFQNNGVVDDSQLPKDRFSAERLKGVDSTLKIQPAKLEDSAVYLCASSEIGVLAGVGNEQFFGPGTRLTVL.

The CDR3 loop reads CASCLGLAGPYEQYF. CDR3 in DNA: TGTGCCAGCTGCCTGGGTCTAGCGGGTCCTTACGAGCAGTACTTC. The V and J genes are TRBV3-1 and TRBJ2-7; TRBD2 matches at 8 bases. Germline assignment: CDR1 LGHDT and CDR2 YNNKEL (reference sequence). V was clipped by 8 bases and J by 4 bases; unmatched bases: 13. CDR3 length equals 15 residues.

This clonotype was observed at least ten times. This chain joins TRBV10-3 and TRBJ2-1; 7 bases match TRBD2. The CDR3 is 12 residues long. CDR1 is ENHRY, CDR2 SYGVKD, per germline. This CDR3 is CAIGGSGTEQFF. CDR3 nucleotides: TGTGCTATCGGGGGAAGCGGGACTGAGCAGTTCTTC.

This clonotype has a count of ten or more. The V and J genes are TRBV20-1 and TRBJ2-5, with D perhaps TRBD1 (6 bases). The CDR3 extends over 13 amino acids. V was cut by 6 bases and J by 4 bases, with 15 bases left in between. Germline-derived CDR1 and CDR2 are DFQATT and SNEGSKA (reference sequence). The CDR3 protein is CSANGGLGETQYF. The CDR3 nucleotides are TGCAGTGCCAATGGGGGCTTGGGAGAGACCCAGTACTTC.